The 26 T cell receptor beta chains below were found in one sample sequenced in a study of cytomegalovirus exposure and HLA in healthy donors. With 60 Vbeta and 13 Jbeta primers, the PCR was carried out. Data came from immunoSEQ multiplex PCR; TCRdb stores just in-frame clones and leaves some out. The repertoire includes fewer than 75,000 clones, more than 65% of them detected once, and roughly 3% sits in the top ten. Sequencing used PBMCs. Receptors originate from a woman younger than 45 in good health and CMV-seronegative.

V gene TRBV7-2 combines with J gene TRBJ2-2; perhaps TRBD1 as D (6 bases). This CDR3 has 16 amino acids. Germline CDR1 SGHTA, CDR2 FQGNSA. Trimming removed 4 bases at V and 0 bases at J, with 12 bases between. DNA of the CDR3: TGTGCCAGCAGCTCTCTGGGGGCTGCGAACACCGGGGAGCTGTTTTTT. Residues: CASSSLGAANTGELFF.

CDR3 sequence reads: CASSPGENEKLFF. Here the CDR3 DNA reads TGCGCCAGCTCCCCAGGGGAAAATGAAAAACTGTTTTTT. This chain links TRBV10-1 with TRBJ1-4, with a tentative D call TRBD1 (6 bases). The CDR3 sequence is 13 residues long. Germline V gene data show CDR1 as WNHNN and CDR2 as SYGVQD (reference sequence). V gave up 8 bases and J gave up 5 bases, with 12 bases separating them.

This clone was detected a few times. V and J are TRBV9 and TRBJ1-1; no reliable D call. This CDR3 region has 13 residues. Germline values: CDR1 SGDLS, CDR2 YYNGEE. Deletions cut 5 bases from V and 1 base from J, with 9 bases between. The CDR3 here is CASSRQPNTEAFF. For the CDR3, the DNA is TGTGCCAGCAGTAGACAACCGAACACTGAAGCTTTCTTT.

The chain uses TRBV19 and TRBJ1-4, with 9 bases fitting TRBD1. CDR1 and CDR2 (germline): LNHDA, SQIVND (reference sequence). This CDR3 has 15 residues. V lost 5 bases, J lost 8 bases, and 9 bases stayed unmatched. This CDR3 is CASSGDRDSREKLFF. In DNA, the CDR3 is TGTGCCAGTAGTGGGGACAGGGATTCAAGAGAAAAACTGTTTTTT.

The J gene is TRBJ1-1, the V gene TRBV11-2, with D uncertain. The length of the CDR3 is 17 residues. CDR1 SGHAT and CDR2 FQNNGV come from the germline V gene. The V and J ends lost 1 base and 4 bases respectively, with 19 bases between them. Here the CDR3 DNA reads TGTGCCAGCAGCTTAGCACCCAGAAGCAGACGGGGCACTGAAGCTTTCTTT. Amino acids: CASSLAPRSRRGTEAFF.

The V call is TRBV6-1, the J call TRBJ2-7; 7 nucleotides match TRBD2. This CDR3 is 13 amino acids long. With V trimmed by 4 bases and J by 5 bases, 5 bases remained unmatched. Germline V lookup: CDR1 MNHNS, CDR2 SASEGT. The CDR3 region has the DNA TGTGCCAGCAGTGTGCGGGGAGGGAACGAGCAGTACGTC. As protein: CASSVRGGNEQYV.

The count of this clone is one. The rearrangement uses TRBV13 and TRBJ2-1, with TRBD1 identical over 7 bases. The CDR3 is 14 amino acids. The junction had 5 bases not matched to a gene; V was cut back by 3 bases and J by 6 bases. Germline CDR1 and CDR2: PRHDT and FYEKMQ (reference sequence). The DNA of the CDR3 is TGTGCCAGCAGCTTCAGACAGGGTCGCAATGAGCAGTTCTTC. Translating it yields CASSFRQGRNEQFF.

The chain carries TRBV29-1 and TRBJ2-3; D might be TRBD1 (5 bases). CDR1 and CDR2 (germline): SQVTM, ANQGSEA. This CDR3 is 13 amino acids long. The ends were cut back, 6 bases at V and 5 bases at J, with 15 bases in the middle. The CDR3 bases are TGCAGCGTCGAGGTGGGGCTCGGAGATACGCAGTATTTT. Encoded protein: CSVEVGLGDTQYF.

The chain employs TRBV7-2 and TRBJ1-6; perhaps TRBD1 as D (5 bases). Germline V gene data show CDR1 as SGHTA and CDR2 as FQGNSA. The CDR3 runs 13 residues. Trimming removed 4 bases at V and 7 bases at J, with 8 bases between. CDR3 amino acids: CASSSGWNSPLHF. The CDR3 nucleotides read TGTGCCAGCAGCTCAGGGTGGAATTCACCCCTCCACTTT.

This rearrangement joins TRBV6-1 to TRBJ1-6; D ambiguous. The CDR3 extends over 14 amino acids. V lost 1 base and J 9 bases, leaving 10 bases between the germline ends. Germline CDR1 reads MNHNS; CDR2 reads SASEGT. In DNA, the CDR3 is TGTGCCAGCAGTGAAGGGAATAGAGGTTCACCCCTCCACTTT. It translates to CASSEGNRGSPLHF.

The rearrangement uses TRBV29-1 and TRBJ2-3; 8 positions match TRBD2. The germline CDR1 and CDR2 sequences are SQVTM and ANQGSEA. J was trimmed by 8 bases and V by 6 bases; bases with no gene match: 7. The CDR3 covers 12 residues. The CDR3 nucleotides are TGCAGCGTCGGGACTAGAGGAGGTACGCAGTATTTT. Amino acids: CSVGTRGGTQYF.

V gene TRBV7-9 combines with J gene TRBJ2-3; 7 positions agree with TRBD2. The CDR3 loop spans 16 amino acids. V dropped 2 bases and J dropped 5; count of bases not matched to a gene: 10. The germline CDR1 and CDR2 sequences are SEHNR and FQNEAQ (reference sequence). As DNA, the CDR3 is TGTGCCAGCAGCTTAAACGAGGCGGGGGTGAGAGATACGCAGTATTTT. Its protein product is CASSLNEAGVRDTQYF. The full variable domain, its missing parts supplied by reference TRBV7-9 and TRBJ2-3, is DTGVSQNPRHKITKRGQNVTFRCDPISEHNRLYWYRQTLGQGPEFLTYFQNEAQLEKSRLLSDRFSAERPKGSFSTLEIQRTEQGDSAMYLCASSLNEAGVRDTQYFGPGTRLTVL.

CDR3 in amino acids: CASSRGEGKTEAFF. CDR3 DNA: TGTGCCAGCAGTCGAGGGGAGGGGAAAACTGAAGCTTTCTTT. The chain carries TRBV6-5 and TRBJ1-1; D is possibly TRBD1 (5 bases). V lost 5 bases and J lost 5, with 15 bases in between. The CDR3 consists of 14 residues. Germline V gives CDR1 MNHEY, CDR2 SVGAGI.

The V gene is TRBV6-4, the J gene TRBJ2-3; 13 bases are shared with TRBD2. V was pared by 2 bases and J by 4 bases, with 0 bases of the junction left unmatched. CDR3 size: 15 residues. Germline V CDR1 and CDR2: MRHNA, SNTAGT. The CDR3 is CASSDGTSGADTQYF. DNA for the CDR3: TGTGCCAGCAGTGACGGGACTAGCGGGGCAGATACGCAGTATTTT.

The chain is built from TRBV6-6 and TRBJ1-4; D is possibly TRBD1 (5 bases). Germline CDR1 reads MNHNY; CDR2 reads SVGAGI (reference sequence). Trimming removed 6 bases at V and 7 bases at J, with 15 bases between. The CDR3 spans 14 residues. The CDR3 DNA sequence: TGTGCCAGCAGCCTCCTCTCGGACACTGAAAAACTGTTTTTT. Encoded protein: CASSLLSDTEKLFF.

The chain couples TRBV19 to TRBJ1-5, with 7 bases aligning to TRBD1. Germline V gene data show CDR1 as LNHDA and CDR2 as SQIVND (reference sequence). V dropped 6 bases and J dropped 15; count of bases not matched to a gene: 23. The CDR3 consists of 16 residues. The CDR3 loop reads CASSPHAMRGPPSPHF. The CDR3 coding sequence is TGTGCCAGTAGCCCACATGCAATGAGGGGGCCCCCATCCCCGCATTTT.

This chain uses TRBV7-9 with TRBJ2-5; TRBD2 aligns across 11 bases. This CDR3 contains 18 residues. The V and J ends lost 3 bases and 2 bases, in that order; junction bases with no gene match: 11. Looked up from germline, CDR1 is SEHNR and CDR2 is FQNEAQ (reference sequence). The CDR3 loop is CASSFPLELAGVQETQYF. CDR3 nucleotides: TGTGCCAGCAGCTTCCCCCTGGAACTAGCGGGAGTACAAGAGACCCAGTACTTC. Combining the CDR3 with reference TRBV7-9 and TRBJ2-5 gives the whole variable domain DTGVSQNPRHKITKRGQNVTFRCDPISEHNRLYWYRQTLGQGPEFLTYFQNEAQLEKSRLLSDRFSAERPKGSFSTLEIQRTEQGDSAMYLCASSFPLELAGVQETQYFGPGTRLLVL.

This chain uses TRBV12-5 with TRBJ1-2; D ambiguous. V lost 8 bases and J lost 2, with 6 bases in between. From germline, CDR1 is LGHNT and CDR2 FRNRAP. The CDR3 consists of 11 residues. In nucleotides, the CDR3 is TGTGCTAGTTACAAGAACTATGGCTACACCTTC. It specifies CASYKNYGYTF.

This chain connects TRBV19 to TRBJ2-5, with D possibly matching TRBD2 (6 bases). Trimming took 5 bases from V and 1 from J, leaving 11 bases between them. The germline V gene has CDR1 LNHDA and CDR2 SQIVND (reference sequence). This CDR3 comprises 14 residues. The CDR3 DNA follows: TGTGCCAGTAGTGGGGTGGGGGGCCAAGAGACCCAGTACTTC. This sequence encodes CASSGVGGQETQYF.

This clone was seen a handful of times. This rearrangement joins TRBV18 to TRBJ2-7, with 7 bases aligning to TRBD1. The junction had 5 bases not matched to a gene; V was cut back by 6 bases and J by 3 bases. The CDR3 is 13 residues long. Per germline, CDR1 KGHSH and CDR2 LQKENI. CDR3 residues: CASSDRQGYEQYF. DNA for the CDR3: TGTGCCAGCTCGGATAGACAGGGCTACGAGCAGTACTTC.

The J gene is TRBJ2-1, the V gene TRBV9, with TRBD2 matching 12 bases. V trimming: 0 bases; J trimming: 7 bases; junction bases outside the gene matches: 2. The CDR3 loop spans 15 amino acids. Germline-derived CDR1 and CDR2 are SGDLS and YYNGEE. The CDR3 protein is CASSVVGTSGNEQFF. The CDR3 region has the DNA TGTGCCAGCAGCGTAGTTGGGACTAGCGGGAATGAGCAGTTCTTC.

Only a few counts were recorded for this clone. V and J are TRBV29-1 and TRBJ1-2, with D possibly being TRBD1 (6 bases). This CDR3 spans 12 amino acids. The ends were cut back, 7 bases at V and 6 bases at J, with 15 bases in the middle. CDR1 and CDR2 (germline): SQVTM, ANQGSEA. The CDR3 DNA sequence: TGCAGCGCCCAGCGGGACACCGATGGCTACACCTTC. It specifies CSAQRDTDGYTF. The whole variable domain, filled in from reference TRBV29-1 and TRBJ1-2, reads SAVISQKPSRDICQRGTSLTIQCQVDSQVTMMFWYRQQPGQSLTLIATANQGSEATYESGFVIDKFPISRPNLTFSTLTVSNMSPEDSSIYLCSAQRDTDGYTFGSGTRLTVV.

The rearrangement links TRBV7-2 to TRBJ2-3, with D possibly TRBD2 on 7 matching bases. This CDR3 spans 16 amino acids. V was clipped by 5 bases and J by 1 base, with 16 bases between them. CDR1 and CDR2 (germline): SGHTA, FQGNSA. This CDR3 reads CASSGEGGAGTDTQYF. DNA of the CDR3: TGTGCCAGCAGCGGTGAGGGGGGGGCCGGCACAGATACGCAGTATTTT.

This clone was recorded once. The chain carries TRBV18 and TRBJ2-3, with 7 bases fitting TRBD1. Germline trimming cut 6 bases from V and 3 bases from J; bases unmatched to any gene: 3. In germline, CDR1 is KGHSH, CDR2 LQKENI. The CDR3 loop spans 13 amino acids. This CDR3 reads CASSETGTDTQYF. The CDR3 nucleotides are TGTGCCAGCTCCGAGACAGGGACAGATACGCAGTATTTT. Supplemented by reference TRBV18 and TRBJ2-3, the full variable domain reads NAGVMQNPRHLVRRRGQEARLRCSPMKGHSHVYWYRQLPEEGLKFMVYLQKENIIDESGMPKERFSAEFPKEGPSILRIQQVVRGDSAAYFCASSETGTDTQYFGPGTRLTVL.

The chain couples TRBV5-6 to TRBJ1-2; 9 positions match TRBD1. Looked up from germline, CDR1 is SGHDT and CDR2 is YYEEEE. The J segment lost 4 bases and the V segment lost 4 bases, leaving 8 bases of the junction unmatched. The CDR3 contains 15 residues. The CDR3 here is CASSLQGALVYGYTF. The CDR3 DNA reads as TGTGCCAGCAGCCTACAGGGGGCGTTAGTCTATGGCTACACCTTC.

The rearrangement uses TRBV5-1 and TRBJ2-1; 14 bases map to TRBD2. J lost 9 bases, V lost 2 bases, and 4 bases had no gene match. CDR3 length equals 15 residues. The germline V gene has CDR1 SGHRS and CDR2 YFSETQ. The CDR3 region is CASSFGLAGGGEQFF. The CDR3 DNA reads TGCGCCAGCAGCTTTGGACTAGCGGGGGGAGGTGAGCAGTTCTTC. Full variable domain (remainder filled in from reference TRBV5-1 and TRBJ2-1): KAGVTQTPRYLIKTRGQQVTLSCSPISGHRSVSWYQQTPGQGLQFLFEYFSETQRNKGNFPGRFSGRQFSNSRSEMNVSTLELGDSALYLCASSFGLAGGGEQFFGPGTRLTVL.